A single sample is the source of the 19 T cell receptor beta chains below, sequenced in a study of control samples from healthy donors and cancer patients. Only in-frame clones appear in the TCRdb table, and some are missing; sequencing was by immunoSEQ multiplex PCR. The table lists about 88,000 clones, approximately 93% of them singletons. Material for sequencing was blood. The receptors come from a man between 18 and 29 years old in good health.

In regard to this clone: The junction and the germline gene differ at one end; a read error may be behind it. The rearrangement uses TRBV7-7 and TRBJ1-6; D remains unclear. This CDR3 region has 17 residues. Germline V gives CDR1 SSHAT, CDR2 FNYEAQ (reference sequence). The CDR3: CASSFSGRSPYNSPLHF. The CDR3 nucleotides read TGTGCTAGCAGCTTTTCTGGTAGGTCCCCCTATAATTCACCCCTCCACTTT.

The chain joins TRBV3-1 (or the pseudogene TRBV3-2) to TRBJ1-5; D remains unclear. Trimming pared 0 bases from V and 5 bases from J, leaving 11 bases between. Germline-derived CDR1 and CDR2 are LGHDT and YNNKEL (reference sequence). CDR3 size: 15 residues. In DNA form, the CDR3 reads TGTGCCAGCAGCCAAGATATGGTCGGCTATCAGCCCCAGCATTTT. Amino acids: CASSQDMVGYQPQHF.

The chain has TRBV19 and TRBJ1-5; tentative D call: TRBD1 (5 bases). Germline CDR1 and CDR2: LNHDA and SQIVND (reference sequence). Trimming pared 2 bases from V and 4 bases from J, leaving 9 bases between. The CDR3 consists of 14 residues. The CDR3 sequence: CASSIMGVNQPQHF. The CDR3 DNA follows: TGTGCCAGTAGTATAATGGGGGTGAATCAGCCCCAGCATTTT.

This rearrangement joins TRBV2 to TRBJ1-1; no reliable D call. The CDR3 length is 15 residues. Trimming shortened V by 3 bases and J by 1 base, and 12 bases separated the two germline ends. The germline V gene has CDR1 SNHLY and CDR2 FYNNEI. Here the CDR3 DNA reads TGTGCCAGCAGTGATGGTACTCTGGGGAACACTGAAGCTTTCTTT. It translates to CASSDGTLGNTEAFF.

This sequence joins TRBV7-2 and TRBJ2-1; 10 bases match TRBD1. In germline, CDR1 is SGHTA, CDR2 FQGNSA. V lost 5 bases, J lost 15 bases, and 13 bases stayed unmatched. This CDR3 region has 14 residues. The chain's CDR3 is CASSPQITGTGAFF. The CDR3 DNA reads TGTGCCAGCAGCCCGCAAATAACCGGGACAGGGGCGTTCTTC. Full variable domain (rest looked up from reference TRBV7-2 and TRBJ2-1): GAGVSQSPSNKVTEKGKDVELRCDPISGHTALYWYRQSLGQGLEFLIYFQGNSAPDKSGLPSDRFSAERTGGSVSTLTIQRTQQEDSAVYLCASSPQITGTGAFFGPGTRLTVL.

The CDR3 reads CASSALNSYNEQFF. Here the CDR3 DNA reads TGTGCCAGCAGTGCTCTAAACTCCTACAATGAGCAGTTCTTC. The chain couples TRBV25-1 to TRBJ2-1; D remains ambiguous. V was clipped by 4 bases and J by 0 bases, with 7 bases between them. Germline V gene lookup returns CDR1 MGHDK and CDR2 SYGVNS. The CDR3 length is 14 residues.

The J gene is TRBJ1-1, the V gene TRBV29-1; 8 bases agree with TRBD1. CDR3 size: 13 residues. Germline trimming cut 4 bases from V and 5 bases from J; bases unmatched to any gene: 6. In germline, CDR1 is SQVTM, CDR2 ANQGSEA. The CDR3 protein is CSVAKDRATEAFF. The CDR3 nucleotides are TGCAGCGTTGCCAAGGACAGGGCAACTGAAGCTTTCTTT.

This clone was picked up one time. The gene calls are TRBV6-5 and TRBJ1-3, with 7 bases fitting TRBD1. The trim removed 0 bases at V and 2 bases at J, leaving 1 base unmatched. CDR3 size: 15 residues. Germline V lookup: CDR1 MNHEY, CDR2 SVGAGI. The CDR3 bases are TGTGCCAGCAGTTACTCGACAGGGACTGGAAACACCATATATTTT. It codes for CASSYSTGTGNTIYF.

J is TRBJ1-3 and V is TRBV12-3 or TRBV12-4, with a weak D call TRBD1 (6 bases). The length of the CDR3 is 13 residues. V was clipped by 7 bases and J by 4 bases, with 11 bases between them. CDR3 DNA: TGTGCCAGCACGAGGGGGAGAGGAAACACCATATATTTT. Translated: CASTRGRGNTIYF.

V gene TRBV28 combines with J gene TRBJ2-7; 10 bases fit TRBD1. The ends lost 6 bases at V and 2 bases at J; junction bases unmatched: 1. In germline, CDR1 is MDHEN, CDR2 SYDVKM. The CDR3 has 13 residues. CDR3 DNA sequence: TGTGCCAGCAGAGGACAGGGGGCCTACGAGCAGTACTTC. It encodes CASRGQGAYEQYF.

The chain carries TRBV6-5 and TRBJ1-2; maybe TRBD1 (5 bases). The V gene's germline CDR1 is MNHEY and CDR2 SVGAGI. V lost 5 bases and J 4 bases, leaving 11 bases between the germline ends. The CDR3 has 13 residues. The CDR3 region has the DNA TGTGCCAGCAGTATCGCAGGGAGCTATGGCTACACCTTC. It encodes CASSIAGSYGYTF.

CDR3 bases: TGTGCCAGTAGCCTCAGCGGACGGAGCACAGATACGCAGTATTTT. Translation gives CASSLSGRSTDTQYF. The chain employs TRBV19 and TRBJ2-3, with D possibly being TRBD2 (5 bases). The CDR3 loop spans 15 amino acids. Germline V gene data show CDR1 as LNHDA and CDR2 as SQIVND (reference sequence). Between the trimmed V and J ends, which lost 6 bases and 0 bases, there was a span of 13 bases.

The rearrangement joins TRBV5-4 to TRBJ2-1; D unresolved. The CDR3 has 12 amino acids. Looked up from germline, CDR1 is SGHNT and CDR2 is YYREEE (reference sequence). Trimming took off 0 bases at V and 6 bases at J, with 4 bases between the two ends. The CDR3 DNA reads as TGTGCCAGCAGCTTGGGGATCAATGAGCAGTTCTTC. Translation gives CASSLGINEQFF.

The chain recombines TRBV6-5 with TRBJ1-5; 7 bases fit TRBD1. The CDR3 is 14 amino acids. The germline V gene encodes CDR1 MNHEY and CDR2 SVGAGI. CDR3 bases: TGTGCTTCCAGGGGGGGGAGAGGCAATCAGCCCCAGCATTTT. It translates to CASRGGRGNQPQHF.

V gene TRBV6-5 combines with J gene TRBJ1-1; D is unresolved. V was trimmed by 6 bases and J by 0 bases, leaving 8 bases between them. CDR3 length: 13 residues. Germline V gene sequence: CDR1 MNHEY, CDR2 SVGAGI. The CDR3 DNA sequence: TGTGCCAGCAGCGTAGACATGAACACTGAAGCTTTCTTT. It codes for CASSVDMNTEAFF.

This chain connects TRBV4-1 to TRBJ1-1, with D possibly being TRBD1 (6 bases). Trimming left V 4 bases short and J 5 bases short, with 17 bases between. The germline gives CDR1 MGHRA, CDR2 YSYEKL. CDR3 size: 15 residues. The CDR3 loop reads CASSPSTGGRTEAFF. The CDR3 DNA reads as TGCGCCAGCAGCCCTTCGACAGGAGGAAGGACTGAAGCTTTCTTT.

This clone was counted a single time. The chain carries TRBV5-1 and TRBJ2-2; D is unclear. Germline CDR1 SGHRS, CDR2 YFSETQ. CDR3 length equals 14 residues. V was shortened by 2 bases and J by 1 base, with 6 bases between the two germline ends. The CDR3 loop reads CASSLSGNTGELFF. Written as DNA, the CDR3 is TGCGCCAGCAGCTTATCGGGGAACACCGGGGAGCTGTTTTTT.

This clone has only a few counts. This chain joins TRBV7-2 and TRBJ1-2, with D perhaps TRBD1 (6 bases). The germline V and J ends were trimmed by 4 bases and 8 bases, with 17 bases remaining between them. CDR3 length equals 14 residues. Germline CDR1 and CDR2: SGHTA and FQGNSA. In DNA, the CDR3 is TGTGCCAGCAGCTCCCCAGGGGCGTTTTGGGGCTACACCTTC. Translated: CASSSPGAFWGYTF.

CDR3 protein: CAWSVQGGTNEKLFF. CDR3 bases: TGTGCCTGGAGTGTACAGGGGGGGACTAATGAAAAACTGTTTTTT. The chain joins TRBV30 to TRBJ1-4; 8 bases are shared with TRBD1. With V trimmed by 0 bases and J by 2 bases, 2 bases remained unmatched. Germline CDR1 and CDR2: GTSNPN and SVGIG (reference sequence). This CDR3 has 15 amino acids.